Listed below are T cell receptor beta chains from one sample, sequenced in a study of beta chain features in type 1 diabetes. Repertoires were generated with immunoSEQ multiplex PCR, while TCRdb's copy carries only in-frame clones and drops some. This sample yields about 280,000 clones, of which over 12% are seen a single time; around 0.015% belongs to the top ten. Sequencing was done on a sample of naive CD4+ T cells from blood. Receptor source: a man aged 18 to 35 with type 1 diabetes. CDR3s include the opening cysteine and the closing phenylalanine or tryptophan. D genes are given only for firm matches. Not every row has a clone size; where given, it reads once, few, many or a size class.

len: 11
abundance: few
j_gene: TRBJ2-1
d_gene: NA
v_gene: TRBV23-1
CDR3nt: TGCGCCAGCAGTCAAGAGGATAGGTGGTTCTTC
CDR3aa: CASSQEDRWFF

len: 14
abundance: few
j_gene: TRBJ2-3
d_gene: NA
v_gene: TRBV11-2
CDR3nt: TGTGCCAGCAGCTTCAGGGGTAGCACAGATACGCAGTATTTT
CDR3aa: CASSFRGSTDTQYF

len: 13
abundance: NA
j_gene: TRBJ2-3
d_gene: NA
v_gene: TRBV27
CDR3nt: TGTGCCAGCAGTTTATTCTACACAGATACGCAGTATTTT
CDR3aa: CASSLFYTDTQYF

len: 16
abundance: NA
j_gene: TRBJ2-2
d_gene: TRBD1
v_gene: TRBV7-2
CDR3nt: TGTGCCAGCAGCGGAGGTGCAGGGGGCGTCACCGGGGAGCTGTTTTTT
CDR3aa: CASSGGAGGVTGELFF

len: 16
abundance: NA
j_gene: TRBJ2-1
d_gene: NA
v_gene: TRBV25-1
CDR3nt: TGTGCCAGCAGTGAAAGGGGGGGGAGCTCCTACAATGAGCAGTTCTTC
CDR3aa: CASSERGGSSYNEQFF

len: 13
abundance: few
j_gene: TRBJ2-3
d_gene: TRBD2
v_gene: TRBV10-1
CDR3nt: TGCGCCAGCAGCGGGACTAGGGGAGATACGCAGTATTTT
CDR3aa: CASSGTRGDTQYF

len: 13
abundance: NA
j_gene: TRBJ2-1
d_gene: NA
v_gene: TRBV30
CDR3nt: TGTGCCTGGAGAGTTCAAGGGGTCAATGAGCAGTTCTTC
CDR3aa: CAWRVQGVNEQFF

len: 16
abundance: few
j_gene: TRBJ2-3
d_gene: TRBD2
v_gene: TRBV18
CDR3nt: TGTGCCAGCTCGCCCGGACTAGCGAGACGCACAGATACGCAGTATTTT
CDR3aa: CASSPGLARRTDTQYF

len: 18
abundance: NA
j_gene: TRBJ1-2
d_gene: TRBD1
v_gene: TRBV30
CDR3nt: TGTGCCTGGAGTGTCTCCCGAACCCTGACAGGGTGGTCCAATGGCTACACCTTC
CDR3aa: CAWSVSRTLTGWSNGYTF

len: 12
abundance: NA
j_gene: TRBJ1-2
d_gene: NA
v_gene: TRBV2
CDR3nt: TGTGCCAGCAGTGAGAGACAAATCCGGTACACCTTC
CDR3aa: CASSERQIRYTF

len: 15
abundance: NA
j_gene: TRBJ2-1
d_gene: TRBD2
v_gene: TRBV7-8
CDR3nt: TGTGCCAGCAGCTTCGGACTAGCGGATTACAATGAGCAGTTCTTC
CDR3aa: CASSFGLADYNEQFF

len: 15
abundance: NA
j_gene: TRBJ1-1
d_gene: NA
v_gene: TRBV30
CDR3nt: TGTGCCTGGAGCCTCACTGGGGGGGGGTACACTGAAGCTTTCTTT
CDR3aa: CAWSLTGGGYTEAFF

len: 14
abundance: NA
j_gene: TRBJ1-1
d_gene: NA
v_gene: TRBV30
CDR3nt: TGTGCCTGGAGTGTACTCGGTTCGAACACTGAAGCTTTCTTT
CDR3aa: CAWSVLGSNTEAFF

len: 13
abundance: few
j_gene: TRBJ2-1
d_gene: NA
v_gene: TRBV7-2
CDR3nt: TGTGCCAGCAGCGGCGGGACTCACAATGAGCAGTTCTTC
CDR3aa: CASSGGTHNEQFF

len: 14
abundance: NA
j_gene: TRBJ2-1
d_gene: NA
v_gene: TRBV4-1
CDR3nt: TGCGCCAGCAGCCAACCGGCGGGCCGAAATGAGCAGTTCTTC
CDR3aa: CASSQPAGRNEQFF

len: 15
abundance: NA
j_gene: TRBJ2-3
d_gene: TRBD2
v_gene: TRBV9
CDR3nt: TGTGCCAGCAGCGTAGCGGGAGGGCTACTAGATACGCAGTATTTT
CDR3aa: CASSVAGGLLDTQYF

len: 15
abundance: few
j_gene: TRBJ2-7
d_gene: NA
v_gene: TRBV5-4
CDR3nt: TGTGCCAGCAGCTTGCAGGGCGTTGAGTCCCACGAGCAGTACTTC
CDR3aa: CASSLQGVESHEQYF

len: 14
abundance: NA
j_gene: TRBJ2-7
d_gene: TRBD1
v_gene: TRBV11-1
CDR3nt: TGTGCCAGCAGCTTAAGGACAGGGGGGCACGAGCAGTACTTC
CDR3aa: CASSLRTGGHEQYF

len: 12
abundance: few
j_gene: TRBJ2-1
d_gene: NA
v_gene: TRBV7-9
CDR3nt: TGTGCCAGCACTGAGGAGCTTCGAGAGCAGTTCTTC
CDR3aa: CASTEELREQFF

len: 15
abundance: NA
j_gene: TRBJ2-7
d_gene: NA
v_gene: TRBV28
CDR3nt: TGTGCCAGCAGTTCCGGACAGGGAGGGTCCTACGAGCAGTACTTC
CDR3aa: CASSSGQGGSYEQYF

len: 12
abundance: few
j_gene: TRBJ2-3
d_gene: NA
v_gene: TRBV5-4
CDR3nt: TGTGCCAGCAGCTTGGACTACTTCGAGGAGTATTTT
CDR3aa: CASSLDYFEEYF

len: 20
abundance: NA
j_gene: TRBJ2-7
d_gene: TRBD2
v_gene: TRBV5-1
CDR3nt: TGCGCCAGCAGCTTCTTGGGAAGCGGGAGGCCCAAGGGAGACCTCTACGAGCAGTACTTC
CDR3aa: CASSFLGSGRPKGDLYEQYF

len: 17
abundance: NA
j_gene: TRBJ2-4
d_gene: TRBD2
v_gene: TRBV4-1
CDR3nt: TGCGCCAGCAGCCAAGCAAGCGGCGGGAGGGTCAAAAACATTCAGTACTTC
CDR3aa: CASSQASGGRVKNIQYF

len: 13
abundance: NA
j_gene: TRBJ2-7
d_gene: NA
v_gene: TRBV2
CDR3nt: TGTGCCAGCATAGGACTTCAATCCTACGAGCAGTACTTC
CDR3aa: CASIGLQSYEQYF

len: 13
abundance: NA
j_gene: TRBJ2-5
d_gene: TRBD2
v_gene: TRBV28
CDR3nt: TGTGCCAGCAGTCCCAGCGGGGAAGAGACCCAGTACTTC
CDR3aa: CASSPSGEETQYF

len: 17
abundance: few
j_gene: TRBJ2-5
d_gene: TRBD1
v_gene: TRBV9
CDR3nt: TGTGCCAGCAGCGGGGGGCGGACAGGCCAGTACCAAGAGACCCAGTACTTC
CDR3aa: CASSGGRTGQYQETQYF

len: 17
abundance: few
j_gene: TRBJ2-1
d_gene: TRBD2
v_gene: TRBV19
CDR3nt: TGTGCCAGTAGTATAGACGGGGGACTAGCGGGGGATAATGAGCAGTTCTTC
CDR3aa: CASSIDGGLAGDNEQFF

len: 13
abundance: few
j_gene: TRBJ2-7
d_gene: NA
v_gene: TRBV5-4
CDR3nt: TGTGCCAGCAGCTTTTCGGGTACCTACGAGCAGTACTTC
CDR3aa: CASSFSGTYEQYF

len: 14
abundance: few
j_gene: TRBJ2-3
d_gene: NA
v_gene: TRBV4-1
CDR3nt: TGCGCCAGCAGCCCGGGACTGCACCAAGATACGCAGTATTTT
CDR3aa: CASSPGLHQDTQYF

len: 13
abundance: NA
j_gene: TRBJ2-2
d_gene: NA
v_gene: TRBV7-2
CDR3nt: TGTGCCAGCAGCTATACCAGCACCGGGGAGCTGTTTTTT
CDR3aa: CASSYTSTGELFF

len: 15
abundance: NA
j_gene: TRBJ1-1
d_gene: NA
v_gene: TRBV11-2
CDR3nt: TGTGCCAGCAGCTTAGGGCCGGACACGCTCCCTGAAGCTTTCTTT
CDR3aa: CASSLGPDTLPEAFF

len: 15
abundance: NA
j_gene: TRBJ1-1
d_gene: TRBD1
v_gene: TRBV14
CDR3nt: TGTGCCAGCAGCCACTCGGGACAGGGTAACACTGAAGCTTTCTTT
CDR3aa: CASSHSGQGNTEAFF

len: 15
abundance: few
j_gene: TRBJ1-2
d_gene: TRBD1
v_gene: TRBV19
CDR3nt: TGTGCCAGTAGTCCTCACCGGACAGGACACTATGGCTACACCTTC
CDR3aa: CASSPHRTGHYGYTF

len: 13
abundance: NA
j_gene: TRBJ1-1
d_gene: NA
v_gene: TRBV6-5
CDR3nt: TGTGCCAGCACCCCGGGGGGGCCGGGTGAAGCTTTCTTT
CDR3aa: CASTPGGPGEAFF

len: 14
abundance: few
j_gene: TRBJ2-1
d_gene: TRBD2
v_gene: TRBV6-5
CDR3nt: TGTGCCAGCAGACGACTAGCAGACTACAATGAGCAGTTCTTC
CDR3aa: CASRRLADYNEQFF

len: 11
abundance: NA
j_gene: TRBJ1-2
d_gene: NA
v_gene: TRBV7-2
CDR3nt: TGTGCCAGCAGCCCCGAGCTGGGCTACACCTTC
CDR3aa: CASSPELGYTF

len: 13
abundance: NA
j_gene: TRBJ1-1
d_gene: NA
v_gene: TRBV28
CDR3nt: TGTGCCAGCAGTTTATGGGGGAGGGCTGAAGCTTTCTTT
CDR3aa: CASSLWGRAEAFF

len: 14
abundance: few
j_gene: TRBJ2-7
d_gene: TRBD1
v_gene: TRBV5-1
CDR3nt: TGCGCCAGCACCACCGGGACAGGGCCCTACGAGCAGTACTTC
CDR3aa: CASTTGTGPYEQYF

len: 13
abundance: few
j_gene: TRBJ2-4
d_gene: NA
v_gene: TRBV7-2
CDR3nt: TGTGCCAGCAGCACCGACACCCGCCGCATTCAGTACTTC
CDR3aa: CASSTDTRRIQYF

len: 16
abundance: NA
j_gene: TRBJ2-1
d_gene: NA
v_gene: TRBV5-4
CDR3nt: TGTGCCAGCAGCTTGGAGGGTAGCGGCTCCTACAATGAGCAGTTCTTC
CDR3aa: CASSLEGSGSYNEQFF

len: 15
abundance: few
j_gene: TRBJ2-6
d_gene: NA
v_gene: TRBV5-5
CDR3nt: TGTGCCAGCACCCCCTGGGGGGCTGGGGCCAACGTCCTGACTTTC
CDR3aa: CASTPWGAGANVLTF

len: 13
abundance: few
j_gene: TRBJ1-5
d_gene: NA
v_gene: TRBV2
CDR3nt: TGTGCCAGCAGTCTGAGGGGGAGTCAGCCCCAGCATTTT
CDR3aa: CASSLRGSQPQHF

len: 12
abundance: few
j_gene: TRBJ1-5
d_gene: NA
v_gene: TRBV19
CDR3nt: TGTGCCAGTAGTATAGCTAGTCAGCCCCAGCATTTT
CDR3aa: CASSIASQPQHF

len: 13
abundance: NA
j_gene: TRBJ1-5
d_gene: NA
v_gene: TRBV30
CDR3nt: TGTGCCTGGGGCCGACAGGACAATCAGCCCCAGCATTTT
CDR3aa: CAWGRQDNQPQHF

len: 13
abundance: few
j_gene: TRBJ2-1
d_gene: NA
v_gene: TRBV19
CDR3nt: TGTGCCAGTAGTATAAACAGATACAATGAGCAGTTCTTC
CDR3aa: CASSINRYNEQFF

len: 13
abundance: NA
j_gene: TRBJ2-7
d_gene: NA
v_gene: TRBV28
CDR3nt: TGTGCCAGCAGGGTGCGCCTCATTTACGAGCAGTACTTC
CDR3aa: CASRVRLIYEQYF

len: 14
abundance: NA
j_gene: TRBJ1-2
d_gene: TRBD1
v_gene: TRBV10-3
CDR3nt: TGTGCCATCACCGGGGACAGCCTCTACTATGGCTACACCTTC
CDR3aa: CAITGDSLYYGYTF

len: 13
abundance: NA
j_gene: TRBJ1-5
d_gene: TRBD1
v_gene: TRBV7-2
CDR3nt: TGTGCCAGCAGCATCGGACAGGGTCAGCCCCAGCATTTT
CDR3aa: CASSIGQGQPQHF

len: 13
abundance: few
j_gene: TRBJ1-2
d_gene: NA
v_gene: TRBV7-9
CDR3nt: TGTGCCAGCAGCTTTATGGTCCGTATGGCTAGGACCTTC
CDR3aa: CASSFMVRMARTF

len: 15
abundance: NA
j_gene: TRBJ2-1
d_gene: TRBD1
v_gene: TRBV9
CDR3nt: TGTGCCAGCAGCGTTACAGGGGGCGAATACAATGAGCAGTTCTTC
CDR3aa: CASSVTGGEYNEQFF

len: 16
abundance: few
j_gene: TRBJ2-1
d_gene: NA
v_gene: TRBV6-1
CDR3nt: TGTGCCAGCAGTGAAGCTTATCGAGCCAGGGCCGATGAGCAGTTCTTC
CDR3aa: CASSEAYRARADEQFF

len: 16
abundance: NA
j_gene: TRBJ2-1
d_gene: TRBD2
v_gene: TRBV5-1
CDR3nt: TGCGCCAGCAGAGATAGCGGGGCCCTCTCCTACAATGAGCAGTTCTTC
CDR3aa: CASRDSGALSYNEQFF